The next 15 T cell receptor beta chains were all read from a single sample in a study of blood T cells in healthy people across ages. Primers used in a second PCR of about 7 to 12 cycles were a sample-barcoded 5' primer and a J-beta primer mix. One entry per CDR3 protein, called by TCRdb with MiXCR from the 5' RACE reads. The data contain some 640,000 distinct CDR3 sequences, about 52% of them singletons. The sequencing input was blood. Receptors were obtained from a woman aged 55-69 years in good health.

This sequence joins TRBV7-2 and TRBJ2-1, with 7 bases aligning to TRBD2. This CDR3 contains 11 residues. In germline, CDR1 is SGHTA, CDR2 FQGNSA. J gave up 15 bases and V 2 bases, and 4 bases lay outside the gene matches. The CDR3 region has the DNA TGTGCCAGCAGCTTACAATGGGGGGGGTTCTTC. Its protein is CASSLQWGGFF.

This chain links TRBV20-1 with TRBJ2-1; 8 nucleotides align to TRBD2. From germline, CDR1 is DFQATT and CDR2 SNEGSKA (reference sequence). The CDR3 loop spans 17 amino acids. Trimming at V came to 8 bases and at J to 3 bases, leaving 18 bases not matched to a gene. CDR3 DNA sequence: TGCAGTACTACCCCGGTGGGACTAGTGTCCCTCTACAATGAGCAGTTCTTC. This gives the protein CSTTPVGLVSLYNEQFF.

This clonotype has a handful of counts. V and J are TRBV12-3 or TRBV12-4 and TRBJ2-3, with 10 nucleotides matching TRBD2. V dropped 8 bases and J dropped 6; count of bases not matched to a gene: 5. This CDR3 region has 13 residues. The CDR3: CASGPSGSDTQYF. The CDR3, as DNA: TGTGCCAGCGGCCCTAGCGGGAGCGATACGCAGTATTTT.

This clonotype was detected a few times. Its ends do not fully match the called genes, so a read error is possible. This chain uses TRBV29-1 with TRBJ2-3; possibly TRBD1 or TRBD2 for D (5 bases each). The CDR3 extends over 14 amino acids. The germline gives CDR1 SQVTM, CDR2 ANQGSEA. CDR3 sequence reads: CSAQVGESTDTQYF. The DNA of the CDR3 is TGCAGCGCCCAGGTGGGGGAGAGCACAGATACTCAGTATTTT.

V and J are TRBV9 and TRBJ2-5, with 15 bases aligning to TRBD2. V dropped 2 bases and J dropped 11; count of bases not matched to a gene: 13. Germline V gene sequence: CDR1 SGDLS, CDR2 YYNGEE. The CDR3 is 17 amino acids. CDR3 sequence: CASSVGTSGGYWNEQYF. The CDR3 DNA reads TGTGCCAGCAGCGTCGGGACTAGCGGGGGGTACTGGAATGAGCAGTACTTC.

V usage is TRBV2 and J usage is TRBJ2-5; the D is unclear. The DNA end lines up better with TRBJ2-7; the J call may be wrong. From germline, CDR1 is SNHLY and CDR2 FYNNEI. The CDR3 totals 12 residues. The CDR3 DNA follows: TGTGCCAGCAGCCTCGACATGACCGAGCAGTACTTC. Amino acids: CASSLDMTEQYF.

The V call is TRBV20-1, the J call TRBJ1-2; the D gene is possibly TRBD1 (6 bases). The CDR3 is 14 residues long. Germline V gene lookup returns CDR1 DFQATT and CDR2 SNEGSKA (reference sequence). The CDR3 DNA reads TGCAGCTATGGGGGGAGGGGGGGTAACTATGGCTACACCTTC. Translating gives CSYGGRGGNYGYTF.

The V gene is TRBV28, the J gene TRBJ2-3; D gene uncertain. The V end lost 4 bases, the J end lost 3 bases, and 8 bases lay between the germline ends. The CDR3 spans 13 residues. The V gene's germline CDR1 is MDHEN and CDR2 SYDVKM. The CDR3 DNA follows: TGTGCCAGCAGTTCGCTGGGAACAGATACGCAGTATTTT. Its translation is CASSSLGTDTQYF. Looking up the rest from reference TRBV28 and TRBJ2-3 gives the full variable domain: DVKVTQSSRYLVKRTGEKVFLECVQDMDHENMFWYRQDPGLGLRLIYFSYDVKMKEKGDIPEGYSVSREKKERFSLILESASTNQTSMYLCASSSLGTDTQYFGPGTRLTVL.

J is TRBJ2-7 and V is TRBV4-3; D is possibly TRBD1 (5 bases). CDR1 and CDR2 (germline): LGHNA, YSLEER. The CDR3 consists of 13 residues. Deletions cut 8 bases from V and 5 bases from J, with 16 bases between. CDR3 DNA sequence: TGCGCCAGCCGCCTGGGGCTAAGAAACGAGCAGTACTTC. As protein: CASRLGLRNEQYF.

The genes are TRBV7-9 and TRBJ2-3; tentative D call: TRBD2 (5 bases). This CDR3 spans 13 amino acids. Germline-derived CDR1 and CDR2 are SEHNR and FQNEAQ (reference sequence). The V and J ends lost 2 bases and 5 bases respectively, with 8 bases between them. The CDR3 DNA reads as TGTGCCAGCAGCTTAAGAGGGAAAGATACGCAGTATTTT. It translates to CASSLRGKDTQYF.

This clonotype was observed at least ten times. The chain combines TRBV7-9 with TRBJ2-7, with D perhaps matching TRBD1 (6 bases). The CDR3 spans 15 residues. V lost 5 bases to trimming and J lost 1 base, with 15 bases between them. Germline CDR1 is SEHNR and CDR2 is FQNEAQ (reference sequence). CDR3 coding DNA: TGTGCCAGCAGCAGCTGGACAGATAAGTCCTACGAGCAGTACTTC. Protein product: CASSSWTDKSYEQYF.

This CDR3 is CASSRRGGQNTDTQYF. CDR3 nucleotide sequence: TGTGCCAGCAGCCGCCGAGGGGGACAGAACACAGATACGCAGTATTTT. V usage is TRBV6-2 or TRBV6-3 and J usage is TRBJ2-3; TRBD1 matches at 7 bases. The CDR3 sequence is 16 residues long. The germline V gene encodes CDR1 MNHEY and CDR2 SVGEGT. The V gene end was trimmed by 6 bases and the J gene end by 2 bases; junction bases not matched to a gene: 11.

The rearrangement links TRBV7-2 to TRBJ1-4, with D unresolved. The germline gives CDR1 SGHTA, CDR2 FQGNSA. V gave up 4 bases and J gave up 2 bases, with 8 bases separating them. The CDR3 has 14 residues. The CDR3 sequence: CASSYLGTNEKLFF. Written as DNA, the CDR3 is TGTGCCAGCAGCTACCTTGGGACTAATGAAAAACTGTTTTTT.

The V call is TRBV20-1, the J call TRBJ2-7; 7 bases are a match to TRBD1. Germline V gene lookup returns CDR1 DFQATT and CDR2 SNEGSKA (reference sequence). Trimming at V came to 5 bases and at J to 0 bases, leaving 7 bases not matched to a gene. The CDR3 loop spans 14 amino acids. For the CDR3, the DNA is TGCAGTGCTCTGGACAGGTCAGTCTCCTACGAGCAGTACTTC. Its translation: CSALDRSVSYEQYF.

This chain connects TRBV10-3 to TRBJ1-2; a weak D match, TRBD1 (5 bases). V was clipped by 3 bases and J by 5 bases, with 10 bases between them. CDR3 length equals 13 residues. The germline CDR1 and CDR2 sequences are ENHRY and SYGVKD. In DNA, the CDR3 is TGTGCCATCAGTGACGGGGACTATTATGGCTACACCTTC. It yields the protein CAISDGDYYGYTF.